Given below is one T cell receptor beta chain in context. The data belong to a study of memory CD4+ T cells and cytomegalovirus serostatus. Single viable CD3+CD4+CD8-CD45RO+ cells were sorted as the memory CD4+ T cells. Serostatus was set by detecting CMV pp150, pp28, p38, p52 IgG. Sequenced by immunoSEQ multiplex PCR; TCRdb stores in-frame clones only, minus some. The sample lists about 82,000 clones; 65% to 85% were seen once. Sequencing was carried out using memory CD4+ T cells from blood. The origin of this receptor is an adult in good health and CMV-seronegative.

This CDR3 is CASSAPGRVGQYF. For the CDR3, the DNA is TGTGCCAGCAGTGCGCCTGGGAGGGTGGGGCAGTATTTT. The J gene is TRBJ2-3, the V gene TRBV27, with 7 bases aligning to TRBD2. The V and J ends lost 5 bases and 11 bases, in that order; junction bases with no gene match: 10. Germline-derived CDR1 and CDR2 are MNHEY and SMNVEV (reference sequence). The CDR3 length is 13 residues.